The rows below give T cell receptor beta chains drawn from one sample of a study of preoperative IRX-2 immunotherapy in early breast cancer. Sequencing was performed with immunoSEQ multiplex PCR; in TCRdb, only in-frame clones are kept and a portion is missing. The sample lists approximately 30,000 clones; approximately 89% were seen once. The sample consisted of tumor tissue, taken after IRX-2 immunotherapy. Every receptor here comes from a human donor with breast cancer. The CDR3 runs from the conserved cysteine through the conserved F or W. The order of the fields is CDR3 length, D gene, clone size, J gene, V gene, CDR3 DNA, CDR3 protein. D genes are given only for firm matches. Clone size is not always given. Where it is, it says once, few, many or a class for expanded clones.

cdr3_length: 17
d_call: TRBD2
clone_size: .
j_call: TRBJ2-2
v_call: TRBV25-1
cdr3_nt: TGTGCCAGCAGTGAGTCGCTAGCGGAAAGGAATCGCGGGGAGCTGTTTTTT
cdr3_aa: CASSESLAERNRGELFF

cdr3_length: 16
d_call: .
clone_size: .
j_call: TRBJ1-1
v_call: TRBV6-8
cdr3_nt: TGTGCCAGCAGTTACTCTTTGGGCGGTTGGAACACTGAAGCTTTCTTT
cdr3_aa: CASSYSLGGWNTEAFF

cdr3_length: 13
d_call: .
clone_size: .
j_call: TRBJ1-5
v_call: TRBV28
cdr3_nt: TGTGCCAGCAGTTCATGGGGGAATCAGCCCCAGCATTTT
cdr3_aa: CASSSWGNQPQHF

cdr3_length: 14
d_call: TRBD2
clone_size: .
j_call: TRBJ2-1
v_call: TRBV11-3
cdr3_nt: TGTGCCAGCAGCCAGACTAGCGGGAGGAATGAGCAGTTCTTC
cdr3_aa: CASSQTSGRNEQFF

cdr3_length: 15
d_call: .
clone_size: .
j_call: TRBJ1-3
v_call: TRBV30
cdr3_nt: TGTGCCTGGAGTGTAGATGGGGTCTCTGGAAACACCATATATTTT
cdr3_aa: CAWSVDGVSGNTIYF

cdr3_length: 15
d_call: .
clone_size: .
j_call: TRBJ2-1
v_call: TRBV7-5
cdr3_nt: TGTGCCAGCAGCTTGGTTGGCAGGGTGAACAATGAGCAGTTCTTC
cdr3_aa: CASSLVGRVNNEQFF

cdr3_length: 17
d_call: TRBD2
clone_size: .
j_call: TRBJ2-2
v_call: TRBV7-6
cdr3_nt: TGTGCCAGCAGCTTAGATAGCGGGGGGGCTAACACCGGGGAGCTGTTTTTT
cdr3_aa: CASSLDSGGANTGELFF

cdr3_length: 17
d_call: TRBD1
clone_size: once
j_call: TRBJ2-1
v_call: TRBV28
cdr3_nt: TGTGCCAGCAGTTTGGGAGGGACAGGGGGCCTATACAATGAGCAGTTCTTC
cdr3_aa: CASSLGGTGGLYNEQFF

cdr3_length: 15
d_call: .
clone_size: few
j_call: TRBJ2-1
v_call: TRBV19
cdr3_nt: TGTGCCAGTAGTATAGTGGAGGGTCCGTACAATGAGCAGTTCTTC
cdr3_aa: CASSIVEGPYNEQFF

cdr3_length: 14
d_call: .
clone_size: .
j_call: TRBJ1-1
v_call: TRBV30
cdr3_nt: TGTGCCTGGAGTGTAGGCGCCGCCACCACTGAAGCTTTCTTT
cdr3_aa: CAWSVGAATTEAFF